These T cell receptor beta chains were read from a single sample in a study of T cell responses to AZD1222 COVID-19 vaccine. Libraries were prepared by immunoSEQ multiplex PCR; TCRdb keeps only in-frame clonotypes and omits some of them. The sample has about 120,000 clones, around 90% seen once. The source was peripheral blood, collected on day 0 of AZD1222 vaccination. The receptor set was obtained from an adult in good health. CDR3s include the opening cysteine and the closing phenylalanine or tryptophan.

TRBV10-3,CAIRSGTGVDGYTF
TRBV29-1,CSVVTRMNTEAFF
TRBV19,CASSIDPLNSGNTIYF
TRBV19,CASSIRNGQEYGYTF
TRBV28,CASSSIGQGAREDTEAFF
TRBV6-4,CASSDSISGNTIYF
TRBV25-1,CASKGQNSYEQYF
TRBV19,CASSIEDSRAEAFF
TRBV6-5,CATFTGELFF
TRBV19,CASTPTELNTGELFF
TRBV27,CASSFSTGFTYEQYF
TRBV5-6,CASSLGHTNTEAFF
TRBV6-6,CASSYGCEPQHF
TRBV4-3,CASSQEQGAPYEQYF
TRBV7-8,CASSLGGYSGAGISTDTQYF
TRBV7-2,CASSSIPHRDGYTF
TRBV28,CASSFSGTNYGYTF
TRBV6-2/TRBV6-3,CASSGIQGNQPQHF
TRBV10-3,CAISSQNSGANVLTF
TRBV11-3,CASRSRGGLSYEQYF
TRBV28,CASHPPSSGISGEQFF
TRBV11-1,CASSPGGRERAEQYF
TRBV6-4,CASSKEEGYYGYTF
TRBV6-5,CASNSPGRNYEQYF